This TCR beta chain was documented in a study of blood T cell repertoires in COVID-19. Assay: immunoSEQ multiplex PCR; the TCRdb copy retains only in-frame clones and omits some. The sample has 200,000 to 300,000 clones, just under 85% seen once. The sequence came from a man aged 45-60 years with acute or convalescent COVID-19. The source material was peripheral blood.

The CDR3 DNA follows: TGTGCCAGCAGCCCGACCTACCGGGGCACTGAAGCTTTCTTT. This translates into CASSPTYRGTEAFF. The chain joins TRBV5-8 to TRBJ1-1; no reliable D call. The CDR3 is 14 residues long. Trimming stripped 4 bases from V and 4 bases from J, with 14 bases between. Germline loops: CDR1 SGHTS, CDR2 YDEGEE.